These 31 T cell receptor beta chains came from one sample sequenced in a study of T cells in Graves' hyperthyroidism and ophthalmopathy (dated by TCRdb to between 2019 and 2020). The library relied on multiplex PCR. The sequencer was an Illumina HiSeq 2000. The TCR beta CDR3 regions were amplified from RNA transcripts. The TCR CDR3 was subjected to a first round of RT-PCR using the HTBI primer set and the Qiagen OneStep RT-PCR kit. TCRdb reran the public reads through fastp at Q25 and MiXCR, keeping productive beta chains. For every CDR3 protein sequence, its rows merge into one entry that carries the most common genes and DNA. The sample table shows roughly 500,000 distinct CDR3 sequences, and approximately 49% are seen once. The ten biggest clones cover roughly 45% of the sample. Sequencing input: peripheral blood or thyroid tissue (not recorded which). These receptor sequences come from an adult woman with Graves' disease, either hyperthyroidism or ophthalmopathy (not recorded which).

This clonotype was detected ten times or more. The chain combines TRBV7-2 with TRBJ1-5; D unclear. V shed 7 bases and J shed 5 bases, with 12 bases lying between them. Germline assignment: CDR1 SGHTA and CDR2 FQGNSA. CDR3 length: 13 amino acids. CDR3 sequence reads: CASKSRGDQPQHF. The CDR3 nucleotides are TGTGCCAGCAAGAGTCGAGGAGATCAGCCCCAGCATTTT.

V is TRBV20-1 and J is TRBJ2-7; no clear D. V lost 7 bases and J lost 9, with 16 bases in between. The CDR3 runs 11 residues. Germline V gene sequence: CDR1 DFQATT, CDR2 SNEGSKA (reference sequence). CDR3: CSGSTGGGQYF. CDR3 bases: TGCAGTGGGTCCACGGGCGGCGGGCAGTACTTC.

This clonotype is a singleton in its sample. This chain links TRBV29-1 with TRBJ1-4; maybe TRBD1 (5 bases). The CDR3 contains 13 residues. The germline V and J ends were trimmed by 1 base and 7 bases, with 10 bases remaining between them. Germline V gene lookup returns CDR1 SQVTM and CDR2 ANQGSEA. The CDR3 DNA sequence: TGCAGCGTTGAAGGGGGGAGAGGTGAAAAACTGTTTTTT. This translates into CSVEGGRGEKLFF.

The V call is TRBV29-1, the J call TRBJ2-2; D gene unclear. V was cut by 3 bases and J by 1 base, with 3 bases left in between. The germline V gene encodes CDR1 SQVTM and CDR2 ANQGSEA. There are 12 residues in the CDR3. CDR3 region: CSVDENTGELFF. The CDR3 nucleotides are TGCAGCGTTGATGAGAACACCGGGGAGCTGTTTTTT.

This clonotype was seen many times. The chain uses TRBV10-3 and TRBJ1-2; D remains ambiguous. The CDR3 extends over 15 amino acids. Germline lookup yields CDR1 ENHRY and CDR2 SYGVKD. V shed 6 bases and J shed 4 bases, with 18 bases lying between them. The CDR3 reads CAISPDLAAPYGYTF. CDR3 sequence (DNA): TGTGCCATCAGCCCGGACCTCGCCGCGCCCTATGGCTACACCTTC.

This chain links TRBV10-3 with TRBJ1-2, with D unresolved. V was cut by 4 bases and J by 4 bases, with 10 bases left in between. The germline gives CDR1 ENHRY, CDR2 SYGVKD. The CDR3 runs to 13 residues. The CDR3 spells CAISAPGVYGYTF. DNA for the CDR3: TGTGCCATCAGTGCGCCCGGGGTCTATGGCTACACCTTC.

V usage is TRBV7-3 and J usage is TRBJ2-5, with 11 bases fitting TRBD2. Trimming removed 5 bases from V and 5 bases from J; junction bases left unmatched: 13. The CDR3 runs to 17 residues. The germline V gene has CDR1 SGHTA and CDR2 FQGTGA. The CDR3 bases are TGTGCCAGCAGCCTCGGGACTAGCGGAAGCGCCGGGGAGACCCAGTACTTC. Its translation: CASSLGTSGSAGETQYF.

This clonotype was recorded many times. The chain employs TRBV7-2 and TRBJ2-7; 12 positions match TRBD2. Germline assignment: CDR1 SGHTA and CDR2 FQGNSA. This CDR3 spans 14 amino acids. J gave up 4 bases and V 4 bases, and 2 bases lay outside the gene matches. This CDR3 is CASSWTSGAYEQYF. As DNA, the CDR3 is TGTGCCAGCAGCTGGACTAGCGGGGCTTACGAGCAGTACTTC.

V and J are TRBV7-2 and TRBJ2-6; a weak D match, TRBD2 (5 bases). Trimming took off 1 base at V and 4 bases at J, with 8 bases between the two ends. In germline, CDR1 is SGHTA, CDR2 FQGNSA. The CDR3 consists of 15 residues. CDR3 region: CASSLDGVGANVLTF. CDR3 bases: TGTGCCAGCAGCTTAGACGGGGTAGGGGCCAACGTCCTGACTTTC. Full variable domain (missing parts from reference TRBV7-2 and TRBJ2-6): GAGVSQSPSNKVTEKGKDVELRCDPISGHTALYWYRQSLGQGLEFLIYFQGNSAPDKSGLPSDRFSAERTGGSVSTLTIQRTQQEDSAVYLCASSLDGVGANVLTFGAGSRLTVL.

This clonotype was counted once. This chain joins TRBV12-3 or TRBV12-4 and TRBJ1-4, with a possible D match to TRBD1 (5 bases). With 6 bases removed from V and 10 bases from J, the gap between germline ends came to 18 bases. The CDR3 is made up of 14 amino acids. The CDR3 region has the DNA TGTGCCAGCAGCCCCGGACAAAATCTTGGAAAACTGTTTTTT. Translation: CASSPGQNLGKLFF.

The genes are TRBV29-1 and TRBJ1-5; possible D gene TRBD1, 6 bases. The CDR3 is 13 residues long. Germline CDR1 and CDR2: SQVTM and ANQGSEA. The V and J ends lost 3 bases and 4 bases respectively, with 10 bases between them. The CDR3 loop is CSVDPGANQPQHF. CDR3 in DNA: TGCAGCGTTGATCCGGGGGCAAATCAGCCCCAGCATTTT.

In its sample, this clonotype was seen a few times. The chain has TRBV14 and TRBJ2-7; 8 bases fit TRBD2. The CDR3 is 14 residues long. Trimming at V came to 1 base and at J to 7 bases, leaving 6 bases not matched to a gene. CDR1 is SGHDN and CDR2 is FVKESK in the germline V gene. CDR3 nucleotide sequence: TGTGCCAGCAGCCAAGCAACTAGCGGTGGGGAGCAGTACTTC. Protein: CASSQATSGGEQYF.

The chain links TRBV29-1 to TRBJ1-2; no reliable D call. Trimming took off 1 base at V and 8 bases at J, with 14 bases between the two ends. The CDR3 loop spans 13 amino acids. The germline CDR1 and CDR2 sequences are SQVTM and ANQGSEA. Here the CDR3 DNA reads TGCAGCGTTGAAGTTTTTGGCGCGCGGGGCTACACCTTC. It translates to CSVEVFGARGYTF.

This clonotype has ten or more counts. The rearrangement joins TRBV7-2 to TRBJ2-7; the D is unclear. Trimming took 1 base from V and 7 from J, leaving 14 bases between them. The CDR3 is 14 amino acids. Germline-derived CDR1 and CDR2 are SGHTA and FQGNSA. CDR3 coding DNA: TGTGCCAGCAGCTTAGATTCACCTGGCCGGGAGCAGTACTTC. Translated: CASSLDSPGREQYF. The variable domain in full, with the rest retrieved from reference TRBV7-2 and TRBJ2-7, is GAGVSQSPSNKVTEKGKDVELRCDPISGHTALYWYRQSLGQGLEFLIYFQGNSAPDKSGLPSDRFSAERTGGSVSTLTIQRTQQEDSAVYLCASSLDSPGREQYFGPGTRLTVT.

This clonotype was counted many times. The chain employs TRBV20-1 and TRBJ2-5; the D gene is possibly TRBD2 (5 bases). Germline V gene sequence: CDR1 DFQATT, CDR2 SNEGSKA (reference sequence). CDR3 length: 16 amino acids. V shed 0 bases and J shed 5 bases, with 19 bases lying between them. The CDR3: CSAREGPASWKETQYF. The CDR3 nucleotides are TGCAGTGCTAGAGAGGGCCCGGCTAGCTGGAAGGAGACCCAGTACTTC.

This clonotype was counted many times. V gene TRBV20-1 combines with J gene TRBJ1-1, with 8 bases identical to TRBD1. From germline, CDR1 is DFQATT and CDR2 SNEGSKA (reference sequence). V lost 1 base to trimming and J lost 4 bases; unmatched junction nucleotides: 5. The CDR3 covers 14 residues. CDR3 sequence reads: CSARGTGRSTEAFF. The DNA of the CDR3 is TGCAGTGCTAGAGGGACAGGGAGGAGCACTGAAGCTTTCTTT.

V usage is TRBV5-6 and J usage is TRBJ1-1; D unclear. This CDR3 is built from 15 residues. CDR1 is SGHDT and CDR2 is YYEEEE in the germline V gene. V was shortened by 0 bases and J by 0 bases, with 9 bases between the two germline ends. The CDR3 sequence is CASSLALSVNTEAFF. As DNA, the CDR3 is TGTGCCAGCAGCTTGGCGCTTTCCGTGAACACTGAAGCTTTCTTT. Supplemented by reference TRBV5-6 and TRBJ1-1, the full variable domain reads DAGVTQSPTHLIKTRGQQVTLRCSPKSGHDTVSWYQQALGQGPQFIFQYYEEEERQRGNFPDRFSGHQFPNYSSELNVNALLLGDSALYLCASSLALSVNTEAFFGQGTRLTVV.

This clonotype appeared once. The genes are TRBV10-3 and TRBJ1-5; 10 bases match TRBD1. V was pared by 6 bases and J by 0 bases, with 2 bases of the junction left unmatched. Germline V gives CDR1 ENHRY, CDR2 SYGVKD. The CDR3 totals 15 residues. The CDR3 loop is CAIRGTGDSNQPQHF. The CDR3 DNA sequence: TGTGCCATCAGAGGGACAGGGGATAGCAATCAGCCCCAGCATTTT.

This clonotype was found many times. The V gene is TRBV20-1, the J gene TRBJ2-7; D remains ambiguous. The CDR3 covers 16 residues. Trimming cost V 1 base and J 1 base, with 17 bases left between them. The germline V gene encodes CDR1 DFQATT and CDR2 SNEGSKA (reference sequence). The chain's CDR3 is CSARGHQIEKSYEQYF. As DNA, the CDR3 is TGCAGTGCTAGAGGACATCAGATTGAAAAATCCTACGAGCAGTACTTC.

V and J are TRBV14 and TRBJ1-4; the D is unclear. CDR3 length: 15 residues. Trimming took 3 bases from V and 10 from J, leaving 18 bases between them. In germline, CDR1 is SGHDN, CDR2 FVKESK. CDR3 region: CASSQSTIRVRKLFF. The CDR3 DNA sequence: TGTGCCAGCAGCCAGTCGACCATTCGCGTCAGAAAACTGTTTTTT.

This rearrangement joins TRBV29-1 to TRBJ1-3; D uncertain. V shed 8 bases and J shed 0 bases, with 11 bases lying between them. Germline-derived CDR1 and CDR2 are SQVTM and ANQGSEA. This CDR3 is 13 amino acids long. CDR3 loop: CSLRSSSGNTIYF. Here the CDR3 DNA reads TGCAGCTTAAGGTCCAGCTCTGGAAACACCATATATTTT.

The chain recombines TRBV25-1 with TRBJ2-1; 8 bases are a match to TRBD2. Trimming took 9 bases from V and 6 from J; bases not matched to a gene: 10. The CDR3 is 14 residues long. CDR1 MGHDK and CDR2 SYGVNS come from the germline V gene. The CDR3 coding sequence is TGTGCCAGTCTGACAGCGGGAGTTGGCAATGAGCAGTTCTTC. Translation: CASLTAGVGNEQFF.

The V and J genes are TRBV2 and TRBJ2-5; TRBD1 matches 7 bases. CDR3 size: 14 residues. V gave up 7 bases and J gave up 4 bases; unmatched junction bases: 9. The V gene's germline CDR1 is SNHLY and CDR2 FYNNEI. The CDR3 coding sequence is TGTGCCAGCACCTGGGGACAGCCAGGAGAGACCCAGTACTTC. Translating it yields CASTWGQPGETQYF.

This clonotype was recorded many times. V gene TRBV20-1 combines with J gene TRBJ2-5; D assignment may be TRBD1 or TRBD2 (6 bases each). This CDR3 spans 14 amino acids. From germline, CDR1 is DFQATT and CDR2 SNEGSKA (reference sequence). V was cut by 1 base and J by 9 bases, with 18 bases left in between. In nucleotides, the CDR3 is TGCAGTGCTAGAGCATACAGGGAAGGGGAGGCCCAGTACTTC. Protein product: CSARAYREGEAQYF.

This clonotype has more than one count but fewer than ten. V and J are TRBV28 and TRBJ2-5, with D hard to call. The CDR3 loop spans 13 amino acids. Germline lookup yields CDR1 MDHEN and CDR2 SYDVKM. Trimming cost V 8 bases and J 6 bases, with 16 bases left between them. The CDR3 sequence is CASLAPVSKTQYF. The CDR3 DNA reads TGTGCCAGCCTGGCGCCGGTTTCGAAGACCCAGTACTTC.

The chain links TRBV29-1 to TRBJ2-4, with no clear D. Germline V gene data show CDR1 as SQVTM and CDR2 as ANQGSEA. V dropped 7 bases and J dropped 3 bases, with 10 bases sitting between them. CDR3 length equals 12 residues. The CDR3 reads CSGNVGKNIQYF. Written as DNA, the CDR3 is TGCAGCGGTAATGTTGGCAAAAACATTCAGTACTTC.

Comment on this clonotype: One junction end disagrees with the germline gene, perhaps due to a read error. The chain is built from TRBV20-1 and TRBJ1-6; D gene uncertain. The germline gives CDR1 DFQATT, CDR2 SNEGSKA (reference sequence). This CDR3 contains 18 residues. The CDR3, as DNA: TGCAATGCTACTTGGAGATCCCCAGATAACTCCTATAATTCACCCCTCCACTTT. Protein sequence: CNATWRSPDNSYNSPLHF.

The genes are TRBV9 and TRBJ2-7; either TRBD1 or TRBD2 may fit D (5 bases each). Germline V CDR1 and CDR2: SGDLS, YYNGEE. The V end was cut by 6 bases, the J end by 5 bases, with 15 bases between. This CDR3 has 13 amino acids. CDR3 sequence (DNA): TGTGCCAGCAACCGGGACGGGTTCGACGAGCAGTACTTC. Translation: CASNRDGFDEQYF.

This clonotype turned up a few times. This rearrangement joins TRBV6-6 to TRBJ2-7; 10 nucleotides match TRBD1. J lost 3 bases, V lost 6 bases, and 14 bases had no gene match. In germline, CDR1 is MNHNY, CDR2 SVGAGI (reference sequence). The CDR3 covers 17 residues. The CDR3 DNA is TGTGCCAGCAGGCCGCGAATCGACCGGGACAGGGGCTACGAGCAGTACTTC. Translation gives CASRPRIDRDRGYEQYF.

Concerning this clonotype: Given a much more abundant clone one base away, this may be a read error. The gene calls are TRBV4-1 and TRBJ1-2; D gene ambiguous. The CDR3 spans 13 residues. The germline gives CDR1 MGHRA, CDR2 YSYEKL. The CDR3 DNA reads as TGCGCCGGCAGCCAAGATAGAGTCTTCTTTCTCACCTTC. Its translation is CAGSQDRVFFLTF.

This clonotype was picked up one time. A junction end diverges from the germline sequence, so it may reflect a read error. The rearrangement links TRBV3-1 to TRBJ1-1; D not certain. This CDR3 region has 13 residues. CDR1 LGHDT and CDR2 YNNKEL come from the germline V gene (reference sequence). The CDR3 is CASSHYGGTEALF. CDR3 sequence (DNA): TGTGCCAGCAGCCATTACGGTGGCACTGAAGCTCTCTTT. Using reference TRBV3-1 and TRBJ1-1 for the parts outside the CDR3, the full variable domain is DTAVSQTPKYLVTQMGNDKSIKCEQNLGHDTMYWYKQDSKKFLKIMFSYNNKELIINETVPNRFSPKSPDKAHLNLHINSLELGDSAVYFCASSHYGGTEALFGQGTRLTVV.